Listed below are T cell receptor beta chains from one sample, sequenced in a study of shared clonotypes between healthy human individuals. Repertoires were generated with immunoSEQ multiplex PCR, while TCRdb's copy carries only in-frame clones and drops some. The table shows some 580,000 clones, with about 96% occurring only once. Sequencing was performed on naive CD4+ T cells sorted from blood. The origin of the receptors is a woman aged 30 to 39 in good health. Each CDR3 is given with its conserved first and last residue. D genes are given only for firm matches. Clone size, where shown, is once, few, many, or a class for clones that have expanded.

v_call	j_call	clone_size	d_call	cdr3_nt	cdr3_aa
TRBV19	TRBJ2-7	-	TRBD2	TGTGCCAGTAGTTCCTCAGGACTAGCCATGAACTTC	CASSSSGLAMNF
TRBV28	TRBJ1-1	-	-	TGTGCCAGCAGTTCGGTTCAGATTGAAGCTTTCTTT	CASSSVQIEAFF
TRBV28	TRBJ2-1	-	-	TGTGCCAGCAGTTTCCGGGGCGAGTCCTACAATGAGCAGTTCTTC	CASSFRGESYNEQFF
TRBV4-2	TRBJ1-2	-	TRBD1	TGTGCCAGCAGCCTAGGGACAGGGACAAACTATGGCTACACCTTC	CASSLGTGTNYGYTF
TRBV18	TRBJ2-7	-	-	TGTGCCAGCTCAACCCTTGACCGTACCTACGAGCAGTACTTC	CASSTLDRTYEQYF
TRBV27	TRBJ1-5	-	-	TGTGCCAGCAGCACTTATAGCAATCAGCCCCAGCATTTT	CASSTYSNQPQHF
TRBV19	TRBJ2-3	once	-	TGTGCCAGTAATGGAGACCCTTCTAGCACAGATACGCAGTATTTT	CASNGDPSSTDTQYF
TRBV5-1	TRBJ2-3	-	-	TGCGCCAGCAGCTTGGGAGACTCTGTACCTACGCAGTATTTT	CASSLGDSVPTQYF
TRBV27	TRBJ2-7	-	-	TGTGCCAGCAGTTTATCTGGCGGTAACTACGAGCAGTACTTC	CASSLSGGNYEQYF
TRBV28	TRBJ1-4	-	-	TGTGCCAGCAGGGACCGGGGAGGTAATGAAAAACTGTTTTTT	CASRDRGGNEKLFF
TRBV28	TRBJ2-5	-	TRBD1	TGTGCCAGCAGTTTTCCGGGGCCCAGGGGGCGCGTGGAGACCCAGTACTTC	CASSFPGPRGRVETQYF
TRBV7-7	TRBJ2-7	once	-	TGTGCCAGCAGCCCAGGGGAGGGCTACGAGCAGTACTTC	CASSPGEGYEQYF
TRBV9	TRBJ2-3	-	-	TGTGCCAGCAGCGAGGGGGGGTACACAGATACGCAGTATTTT	CASSEGGYTDTQYF
TRBV5-6	TRBJ2-3	-	-	TGTGCCAGCAGCTACACAGGTACAGATACGCAGTATTTT	CASSYTGTDTQYF
TRBV19	TRBJ1-2	-	TRBD1	TGTGCCAGTAGTACTGGACAGGGGCCTGGGAATGGCTACACCTTC	CASSTGQGPGNGYTF
TRBV5-1	TRBJ1-1	-	-	TGCGCCAGCAGTTATGGCCGGACTGAAGCTTTCTTT	CASSYGRTEAFF
TRBV28	TRBJ1-1	-	-	TGTGCCAGCAGTTTCAGGGCGGGGGCTTTCTTT	CASSFRAGAFF
TRBV5-1	TRBJ2-3	-	-	TGCGCCAGCAGCTTTCAAGGGGACCTTGCAGATACGCAGTATTTT	CASSFQGDLADTQYF
TRBV5-1	TRBJ1-1	-	TRBD1	TGCGCCAGCAGCCCCTGGTCACCGGGAGGGGGCAAGCGCACTGAAGCTTTCTTT	CASSPWSPGGGKRTEAFF
TRBV28	TRBJ2-5	-	-	TGTGCCAGCAGTTTCGCCCGAGAGACCCAGTACTTC	CASSFARETQYF
TRBV10-1	TRBJ1-2	-	-	TGCGCCAGCAGTGAGGAGACTAACTATGGCTACACCTTC	CASSEETNYGYTF
TRBV30	TRBJ2-2	once	-	TGTGCCTGGAGTGTCGTGGTCAGAGGGGAGCTGTTTTTT	CAWSVVVRGELFF
TRBV6-6	TRBJ1-4	-	TRBD1	TGTGCCAGCAGTCCCTCCTCTCAGGGGGCGGATGAAAAACTGTTTTTT	CASSPSSQGADEKLFF
TRBV2	TRBJ2-2	-	TRBD2	TGTGCCAGCAGTGACCTGGGACTAGCATCCGGGGAGCTGTTTTTT	CASSDLGLASGELFF
TRBV2	TRBJ1-5	-	TRBD1	TGTGCCAGCAGGATTCCGGGACAGAGCAATCAGCCCCAGCATTTT	CASRIPGQSNQPQHF
TRBV7-9	TRBJ2-7	-	TRBD2	TGTGCCAGCAGCCTCGGGACTAGCGGGAGATTCCACGAGCAGTACTTC	CASSLGTSGRFHEQYF
TRBV7-3	TRBJ2-2	-	TRBD2	TGTGCCAGCAGTCGGGCGGGAGTCAACACCGGGGAGCTGTTTTTT	CASSRAGVNTGELFF
TRBV4-2	TRBJ2-1	once	TRBD2	TGTGCCAGCAGCCAAGATGTAGGACTAGCGGGAGGGCCTTTCTACAATGAGCAGTTCTTC	CASSQDVGLAGGPFYNEQFF
TRBV7-8	TRBJ1-2	once	TRBD1	TGTGCCAGCAGCTACAGACAGGGTTTGGACTATGGCTACACCTTC	CASSYRQGLDYGYTF
TRBV7-2	TRBJ1-2	-	-	TGTGCCAGCAGCCAAGTGTTGGGGGGCTACACCTTC	CASSQVLGGYTF
TRBV19	TRBJ1-5	-	TRBD1	TGTGCCAGTAGCGGACAGGGACACAATCAGCCCCAGCATTTT	CASSGQGHNQPQHF
TRBV28	TRBJ2-1	-	-	TGTGCCAGCAGTTCCCCAGAACTAGTCCGCAATGAGCAGTTCTTC	CASSSPELVRNEQFF
TRBV7-6	TRBJ1-5	-	-	TGTGCCAGCAGCCCCTGGGAGGATAGCAATCAGCCCCAGCATTTT	CASSPWEDSNQPQHF
TRBV7-3	TRBJ1-1	-	-	TGTGCCAGCAGCTACCGGGGCGACACTGAAGCTTTCTTT	CASSYRGDTEAFF
TRBV18	TRBJ2-2	-	-	TGTGCCAGCTCACCACGGTTCCGGGTTGATACCGGGGAGCTGTTTTTT	CASSPRFRVDTGELFF
TRBV28	TRBJ2-5	-	-	TGTGCCAGCAGTTCAGCCGGGACGGAAGAGACCCAGTACTTC	CASSSAGTEETQYF
TRBV25-1	TRBJ2-7	-	-	TGTGCCAGCAGTGCAGTGGCCTCCTACGAGCAGTACTTC	CASSAVASYEQYF
TRBV30	TRBJ1-1	-	-	TGTGCCTGGGAGGCCCTCCTCTCTGAAGCTTTCTTT	CAWEALLSEAFF
TRBV2	TRBJ1-3	-	-	TGTGCCAGCAGCCGACTCTCAGGGTCGGGAAACACCATATATTTT	CASSRLSGSGNTIYF
TRBV7-9	TRBJ2-2	-	-	TGTGCCAGCAGCCCGAAGGGTCTAGAAACCGTGACCGGGGAGCTGTTTTTT	CASSPKGLETVTGELFF
TRBV27	TRBJ1-5	-	-	TGTGCCAGCAGTCCCAGGGGCAGTGATAGCAATCAGCCCCAGCATTTT	CASSPRGSDSNQPQHF
TRBV18	TRBJ2-5	-	-	TGTGCCAGCTCACCACCGGCAAAGGGATGGGAGACCCAGTACTTC	CASSPPAKGWETQYF
TRBV5-1	TRBJ2-5	-	TRBD1	TGCGCCAGCAGCGCAAGACAGGGGGGTGAGACCCAGTACTTC	CASSARQGGETQYF
TRBV5-4	TRBJ2-1	-	TRBD1	TGTGCCAGCAGCCTTAGGACAGGTGCGATCAATGAGCAGTTCTTC	CASSLRTGAINEQFF
TRBV6-1	TRBJ1-4	-	-	TGTGCCAGCAGTGTCTCCGGGGCAACTAATGAAAAACTGTTTTTT	CASSVSGATNEKLFF
TRBV28	TRBJ2-5	-	-	TGTGCCAGCAGTTTACTTTCAGAGACCCAGTACTTC	CASSLLSETQYF
TRBV9	TRBJ2-1	-	TRBD1	TGTGCCAGCAGCCCGGGACAGGGGTCCTACAATGAGCAGTTCTTC	CASSPGQGSYNEQFF
TRBV10-3	TRBJ2-1	-	TRBD2	TGTGCCATCAGTGAGTCCGGGACTAGCGGGATGAATGAGCAGTTCTTC	CAISESGTSGMNEQFF
TRBV4-1	TRBJ2-3	-	-	TGCGCCAGCAGCCAAGCCCTAGTAGATACGCAGTATTTT	CASSQALVDTQYF
TRBV9	TRBJ2-7	once	-	TGTGCCAGCAGCGAGGGCCCCACCTACGAGCAGTACTTC	CASSEGPTYEQYF
TRBV5-1	TRBJ2-1	once	TRBD2	TGCGCCAGCCACCAACTAGCGGGAGGGCCAAATGAGCAGTTCTTC	CASHQLAGGPNEQFF
TRBV4-1	TRBJ2-3	-	-	TGCGCCAGCAGCCAAGAGAGGCAAGGGGCCACAGATACGCAGTATTTT	CASSQERQGATDTQYF
TRBV5-1	TRBJ2-3	once	TRBD1	TGCGCCAGCAGCCCGGGACAGGGTGGAGATACGCAGTATTTT	CASSPGQGGDTQYF